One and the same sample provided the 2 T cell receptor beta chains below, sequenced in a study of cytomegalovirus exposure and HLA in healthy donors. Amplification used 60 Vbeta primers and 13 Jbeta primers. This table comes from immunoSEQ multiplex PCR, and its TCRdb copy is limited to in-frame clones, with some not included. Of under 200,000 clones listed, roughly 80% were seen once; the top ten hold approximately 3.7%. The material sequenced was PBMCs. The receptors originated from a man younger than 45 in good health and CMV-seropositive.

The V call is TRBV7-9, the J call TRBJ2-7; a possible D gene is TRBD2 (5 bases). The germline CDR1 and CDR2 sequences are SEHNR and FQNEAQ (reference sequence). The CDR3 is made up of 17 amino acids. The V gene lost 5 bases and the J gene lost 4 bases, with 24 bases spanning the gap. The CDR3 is CASSPHHGPGKRYEQYF. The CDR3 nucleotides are TGTGCCAGCAGCCCTCACCATGGACCCGGGAAAAGGTACGAGCAGTACTTC.

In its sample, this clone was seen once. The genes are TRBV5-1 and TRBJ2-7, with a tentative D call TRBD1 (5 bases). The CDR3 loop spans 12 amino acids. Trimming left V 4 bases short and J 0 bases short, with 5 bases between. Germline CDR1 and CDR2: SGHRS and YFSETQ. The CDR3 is CASSGASYEQYF. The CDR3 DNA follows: TGCGCCAGCAGCGGGGCCTCCTACGAGCAGTACTTC.